This T cell receptor beta chain originates from a study of cytotoxic CD8 clonotypes in ibrutinib-treated CLL. Study-wide results and limits: Clonality at baseline surpassed age-matched healthy donors and tracked circulating CD8+ T-cell counts.

Of note for this clone: Its antigen is as yet unknown.

Germline V gives CDR1 MDHEN, CDR2 SYDVKM. V trimming: 5 bases; J trimming: 2 bases; junction bases outside the gene matches: 9. The CDR3 is 16 amino acids. With sequencing, the targeted depth ranged from 1 in 200,000 to 1 in 1 million T cells. The repertoire was sequenced with immunoSEQ multiplex PCR; TCRdb's copy has only in-frame clones and lacks some. Among more than 55,000 clones, 71% were seen once, and the ten largest hold around 45%. This clonotype was sampled from a human donor with chronic lymphocytic leukemia. The input for sequencing was PBMCs, taken after 12 months of ibrutinib treatment. The rearrangement joins TRBV28 to TRBJ2-3; TRBD1 matches 8 bases. The CDR3 DNA is TGTGCCAGCAGTCCCCACCAGGGGGCCCCCACAGATACGCAGTATTTT. This sequence encodes CASSPHQGAPTDTQYF.